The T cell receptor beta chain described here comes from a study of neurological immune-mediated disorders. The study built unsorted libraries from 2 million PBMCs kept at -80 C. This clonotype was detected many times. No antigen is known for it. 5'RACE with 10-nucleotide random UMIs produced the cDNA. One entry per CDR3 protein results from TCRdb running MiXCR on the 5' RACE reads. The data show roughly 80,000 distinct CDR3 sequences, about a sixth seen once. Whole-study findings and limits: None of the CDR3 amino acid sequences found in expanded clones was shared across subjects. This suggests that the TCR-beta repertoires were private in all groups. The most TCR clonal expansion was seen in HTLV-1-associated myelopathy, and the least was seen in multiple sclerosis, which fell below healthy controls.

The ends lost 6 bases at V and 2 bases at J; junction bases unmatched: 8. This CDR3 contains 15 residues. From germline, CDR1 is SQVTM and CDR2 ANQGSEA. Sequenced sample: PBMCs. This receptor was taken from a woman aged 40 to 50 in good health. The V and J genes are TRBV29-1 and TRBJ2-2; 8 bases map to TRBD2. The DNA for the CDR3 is TGCAGCGTGCCCCGGGGGGGCATAAACACCGGGGAGCTGTTTTTT. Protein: CSVPRGGINTGELFF.